This T cell receptor (beta chain) comes out of a study of blood T cell repertoires in COVID-19. The repertoire was sequenced with immunoSEQ multiplex PCR; TCRdb's copy has only in-frame clones and lacks some. The table lists some 190,000 clones, more than 75% of them singletons. Germline V CDR1 and CDR2: PRHDT, FYEKMQ (reference sequence). Trimming cost V 5 bases and J 5 bases; bases outside gene matches: 5. The CDR3 is made up of 13 amino acids. This clonotype was obtained from a human donor in a cohort sampled during active COVID-19. This chain connects TRBV13 to TRBJ2-5, with 7 bases matching TRBD1. Specimen: peripheral blood. The CDR3, as DNA: TGTGCCAGCAGCGACTTACAGGGGGAGACCCAGTACTTC. It is translated as CASSDLQGETQYF.